The sequence of this T cell receptor beta chain was determined in a study of blood T cell repertoires in COVID-19. Looking at the study overall: Nucleic acid was either cDNA or gDNA, and it came from T cells, B-cell-depleted T cells, or PBMCs.

CDR1 and CDR2 from the germline V gene are SEHNR and FQNEAQ (reference sequence). Between the trimmed V and J ends, which lost 1 base and 2 bases, there was a span of 11 bases. CDR3 length: 15 amino acids. Methods used by the authors: Reference gene primer amplification yielded estimated nucleated cell counts. TCRdb's table, derived via immunoSEQ multiplex PCR, lists solely in-frame clones and lacks some. V, J and clone size reflect that table, while D and trimming were determined from the DNA. The sample records under 250,000 clones, just over 90% being singletons. Material: peripheral blood. The chain carries TRBV7-9 and TRBJ2-5; D unresolved. The clonotype was recovered from a man aged 25-40 years with acute or convalescent COVID-19. CDR3 DNA: TGTGCCAGCAGCTTAGTACCTGGCAGACAAGAGACCCAGTACTTC. Its translation: CASSLVPGRQETQYF.